Below, 22 T cell receptor beta chains from the same sample are listed, as sequenced in a study of a mutant IDH1 vaccine in newly diagnosed glioma. As for time point: baseline, week 1 (first vaccination visit). Treatment reported: pre-vaccination baseline after standard-of-care therapy. TCRdb keeps only in-frame clones here, not all; method: immunoSEQ multiplex PCR. The sample yields roughly 84,000 clones, about four fifths seen once. The sample was PBMCs, taken from a glioma patient treated with radiotherapy, temozolomide or both. These receptors came from a middle-aged man with glioma. Some clones in this sample may be carry-over from other donors' samples.

The chain uses TRBV9 and TRBJ2-2; TRBD2 might be the D (6 bases). Between the trimmed V and J ends, which lost 0 bases and 4 bases, there was a span of 10 bases. Germline CDR1 and CDR2: SGDLS and YYNGEE. This CDR3 has 15 residues. The CDR3 region has the DNA TGTGCCAGCAGCGTAGTGGGGGGAGTCACCGGGGAGCTGTTTTTT. The encoded protein is CASSVVGGVTGELFF.

The genes are TRBV21-1 and TRBJ1-2. TRBV21-1 is deemed a pseudogene. This CDR3 contains 14 residues. CDR3 residues: CASSTSGGYYGYTF. The CDR3, as DNA: TGTGCCAGCAGCACGTCGGGAGGGTACTATGGCTACACCTTC.

The CDR3 nucleotides read TGTGCCAGCAGACGAGGGGGGGGACTGAACACTGAAGCTTTCTTT. It codes for CASRRGGGLNTEAFF. The rearrangement links TRBV6-5 to TRBJ1-1; TRBD1 might be the D (6 bases). CDR3 length: 15 residues. The V gene lost 6 bases and the J gene lost 0 bases, with 14 bases spanning the gap. Germline V gene data show CDR1 as MNHEY and CDR2 as SVGAGI.

V and J are TRBV7-2 and TRBJ2-7; 7 nucleotides agree with TRBD1. This CDR3 spans 12 amino acids. J lost 2 bases, V lost 7 bases, and 2 bases had no gene match. Germline values: CDR1 SGHTA, CDR2 FQGNSA. The CDR3 nucleotides are TGTGCCAGCACAGGGGGAACCTACGAGCAGTACTTC. It encodes CASTGGTYEQYF.

The chain employs TRBV28 and TRBJ1-6; D possibly corresponds to TRBD1 (5 bases). Germline lookup yields CDR1 MDHEN and CDR2 SYDVKM. The V gene lost 6 bases and the J gene lost 11 bases, with 17 bases spanning the gap. CDR3 length: 14 amino acids. The CDR3 loop is CASSPPGAGTPLHF. DNA of the CDR3: TGTGCCAGCAGCCCTCCTGGGGCCGGGACACCCCTCCACTTT.

The rearrangement uses TRBV5-1 and TRBJ2-5; the D call may be TRBD1 or TRBD2 (6 bases each). The V gene lost 6 bases and the J gene lost 5 bases, with 23 bases spanning the gap. Germline V gives CDR1 SGHRS, CDR2 YFSETQ. This CDR3 contains 16 residues. CDR3 DNA: TGCGCCAGCACCCAGAACCGGGGGCCCTCGGGGGAGACCCAGTACTTC. Protein: CASTQNRGPSGETQYF.

This chain connects TRBV5-1 to TRBJ2-5, with D unclear. Per the germline V gene, CDR1 is SGHRS and CDR2 is YFSETQ. The CDR3 has 14 amino acids. The V and J ends lost 6 bases and 1 base respectively, with 13 bases between them. The CDR3 spells CASTQQTPQETQYF. The CDR3, as DNA: TGCGCCAGCACCCAGCAGACCCCCCAAGAGACCCAGTACTTC.

This clone is a singleton in its sample. This sequence joins TRBV29-1 and TRBJ2-7; 9 positions agree with TRBD2. Trimming at V came to 4 bases and at J to 6 bases, leaving 1 base not matched to a gene. The germline CDR1 and CDR2 sequences are SQVTM and ANQGSEA. This CDR3 has 11 amino acids. The CDR3 protein is CSVASGVEQYF. The CDR3 DNA reads TGCAGCGTTGCTAGCGGGGTCGAGCAGTACTTC.

This clone was recorded only once. The rearrangement links TRBV6-6 to TRBJ2-2; D not resolved. Between the trimmed V and J ends, which lost 2 bases and 5 bases, there was a span of 6 bases. CDR3 length: 13 residues. Germline V gives CDR1 MNHNY, CDR2 SVGAGI (reference sequence). The CDR3 bases are TGTGCCAGCAGTTACCAGCCGACCGGGGAGCTGTTTTTT. It yields the protein CASSYQPTGELFF.

The chain employs TRBV5-1 and TRBJ2-2; the match to TRBD2 covers 13 bases. This CDR3 contains 15 residues. The germline V gene has CDR1 SGHRS and CDR2 YFSETQ. The ends lost 4 bases at V and 6 bases at J; junction bases unmatched: 3. This chain's CDR3 is CASSEGLAGPGELFF. CDR3 sequence (DNA): TGCGCCAGCAGCGAGGGACTAGCGGGACCCGGGGAGCTGTTTTTT.

This chain uses TRBV30 with TRBJ1-5; TRBD1 aligns across 7 bases. Per the germline V gene, CDR1 is GTSNPN and CDR2 is SVGIG (reference sequence). Trimming took 7 bases from V and 6 from J; bases not matched to a gene: 9. The CDR3 runs to 13 residues. The CDR3 DNA reads as TGTGCCTCTTCCCAACAGGGGAGTCAGCCCCAGCATTTT. It specifies CASSQQGSQPQHF.

This chain joins TRBV27 and TRBJ1-2; D is unresolved. Germline V gives CDR1 MNHEY, CDR2 SMNVEV (reference sequence). Trimming took 0 bases from V and 6 from J, leaving 8 bases between them. The CDR3 loop spans 13 amino acids. CDR3 amino acids: CASSLSGTNGYTF. The CDR3 coding sequence is TGTGCCAGCAGTTTATCGGGTACCAATGGCTACACCTTC.

The rearrangement uses TRBV2 and TRBJ2-7; 12 bases are a match to TRBD2. After removal of 8 bases from V and 3 bases from J, the junction contained 8 bases not matched to a gene. In germline, CDR1 is SNHLY, CDR2 FYNNEI. The CDR3 is made up of 15 amino acids. The CDR3 nucleotides are TGTGCCAGCTCCCCACTAGCGGGGGGCGACTACGAGCAGTACTTC. It is translated as CASSPLAGGDYEQYF. The full variable domain, completed using reference TRBV2 and TRBJ2-7, is EPEVTQTPSHQVTQMGQEVILRCVPISNHLYFYWYRQILGQKVEFLVSFYNNEISEKSEIFDDQFSVERPDGSNFTLKIRSTKLEDSAMYFCASSPLAGGDYEQYFGPGTRLTVT.

This clone was observed a single time. The genes are TRBV5-5 and TRBJ2-2; TRBD1 matches at 8 bases. From germline, CDR1 is SGHKS and CDR2 YYEKEE (reference sequence). V trimming: 0 bases; J trimming: 6 bases; junction bases outside the gene matches: 10. This CDR3 region has 17 residues. The CDR3 protein is CASSLGAGQGGPGELFF. CDR3 coding DNA: TGTGCCAGCAGCTTGGGGGCAGGACAGGGAGGTCCCGGGGAGCTGTTTTTT.

Only one count was recorded for this clone. This rearrangement joins TRBV7-8 to TRBJ2-7; 7 nucleotides line up with TRBD1. Germline CDR1 reads SGHVS; CDR2 reads FQNEAQ. Germline trimming cut 3 bases from V and 3 bases from J; bases unmatched to any gene: 11. The CDR3 is 16 residues long. CDR3 protein: CASSLDPGQANYEQYF. The DNA of the CDR3 is TGTGCCAGCAGCTTGGATCCCGGACAGGCAAACTACGAGCAGTACTTC.

The chain carries TRBV19 and TRBJ1-3; no clear D. Germline values: CDR1 LNHDA, CDR2 SQIVND (reference sequence). The CDR3 has 14 residues. The germline V and J ends were trimmed by 5 bases and 3 bases, with 11 bases remaining between them. Here the CDR3 reads CASSPGGYGNTIYF. CDR3 bases: TGTGCCAGTAGTCCTGGTGGGTATGGAAACACCATATATTTT.

V is TRBV5-6 and J is TRBJ2-3, with TRBD2 identical over 8 bases. CDR3 length: 15 amino acids. J was trimmed by 5 bases and V by 0 bases; bases with no gene match: 5. CDR1 and CDR2 from the germline V gene are SGHDT and YYEEEE. The CDR3 sequence is CASSLDGGGVDTQYF. CDR3 bases: TGTGCCAGCAGCTTGGACGGGGGGGGCGTAGATACGCAGTATTTT.

This chain links TRBV19 with TRBJ2-7; tentatively, D is TRBD1 (5 bases). CDR3 length: 13 amino acids. The V gene lost 4 bases and the J gene lost 3 bases, with 10 bases spanning the gap. Germline CDR1 LNHDA, CDR2 SQIVND (reference sequence). This chain's CDR3 is CASSTHRSYEQYF. In DNA, the CDR3 is TGTGCCAGTAGTACGCACAGGAGCTACGAGCAGTACTTC.

This clone was seen a handful of times. The chain recombines TRBV7-8 with TRBJ1-2; 12 bases fit TRBD1. CDR1 is SGHVS and CDR2 is FQNEAQ in the germline V gene. V trimming: 5 bases; J trimming: 4 bases; junction bases outside the gene matches: 11. CDR3 size: 17 residues. CDR3 region: CASSPSRGTGGPYGYTF. As DNA, the CDR3 is TGTGCCAGCAGCCCATCGCGCGGGACAGGGGGCCCCTATGGCTACACCTTC.

This clone was seen more than once but under ten times. The V call is TRBV10-2, the J call TRBJ1-5; D call uncertain. V shed 3 bases and J shed 0 bases, with 6 bases lying between them. The CDR3 extends over 14 amino acids. Germline-derived CDR1 and CDR2 are WSHSY and SAAADI. The CDR3 loop reads CASSEVTSNQPQHF. The DNA of the CDR3 is TGCGCCAGCAGTGAAGTTACTAGCAATCAGCCCCAGCATTTT.

V is TRBV6-1 and J is TRBJ2-7; D is undetermined. V shed 7 bases and J shed 0 bases, with 16 bases lying between them. CDR3 length: 15 residues. Germline CDR1 reads MNHNS; CDR2 reads SASEGT. For the CDR3, the DNA is TGTGCCAGCACAAACAGATTCTATTTCTCCTACGAGCAGTACTTC. This gives the protein CASTNRFYFSYEQYF.

The chain uses TRBV5-1 and TRBJ1-1, with D perhaps TRBD1 (5 bases). Per germline, CDR1 SGHRS and CDR2 YFSETQ. Between the trimmed V and J ends, which lost 0 bases and 11 bases, there was a span of 17 bases. The CDR3 contains 14 residues. CDR3 DNA: TGCGCCAGCAGCTTGGATGGGGCCCCGGGGAGGGCTTTCTTT. Translation gives CASSLDGAPGRAFF.